In this sample, the clone carrying this TCR beta chain turned up a few times. TCRdb keeps only in-frame clones here, not all; method: immunoSEQ multiplex PCR. The sample has about 160,000 clones, roughly four fifths seen once. This entry is derived from a study of blood T cell repertoires in COVID-19. Study in general: T cells, B-cell-depleted T cells, or PBMCs provided the cDNA or gDNA that served as material.

Germline CDR1 and CDR2: SGDLS and YYNGEE. Losses at the gene ends were 0 bases for V and 6 bases for J; bases not matched to a gene: 3. This CDR3 is built from 14 residues. The V and J genes are TRBV9 and TRBJ2-7; 10 bases fit TRBD1. The sequenced sample consisted of peripheral blood. This TCR derives from a human donor with acute or convalescent COVID-19. The donor label of this sample is uncertain. CDR3: CASSVAGQGPEQYF. The DNA of the CDR3 is TGTGCCAGCAGCGTAGCGGGACAGGGGCCCGAGCAGTACTTC.